Each of the 30 T cell receptor beta chains below was sequenced from the same sample in a study of response to subunit inactivated influenza vaccine. TCRdb analysed the RT-PCR reads with MiXCR anew, one entry per CDR3 protein. The data contain about 160,000 distinct CDR3 sequences, approximately 11% of them singletons. Material: non-naive T cells sorted from PBMCs, obtained about 40 days after vaccination. All receptors come from a middle-aged man who received an inactivated influenza vaccine.

This clonotype was seen ten or more times. V gene TRBV7-2 combines with J gene TRBJ2-2; possible D gene TRBD2, 7 bases. The CDR3 runs 14 residues. The V gene's germline CDR1 is SGHTA and CDR2 FQGNSA. Trimming cost V 5 bases and J 3 bases, with 10 bases left between them. CDR3 sequence (DNA): TGTGCCAGCAGCGGGGGGGCTCACACCGGGGAGCTGTTTTTT. It encodes CASSGGAHTGELFF.

Worth noting for this clonotype: A read error may account for a junction end that differs from germline. The chain has TRBV3-1 and TRBJ2-3; TRBD2 matches 14 bases. CDR3 length: 14 residues. Germline lookup yields CDR1 LGHDT and CDR2 YNNKEL (reference sequence). The CDR3 sequence is CASSPGLAGDAQYF. CDR3 nucleotides: TGTGCCAGCAGCCCGGGACTAGCGGGAGATGCGCAGTATTTT.

With respect to this clonotype: Possible read error: a much larger clone is one base away. The V call is TRBV7-6, the J call TRBJ2-3; 12 nucleotides match TRBD2. Germline V lookup: CDR1 SGHVS, CDR2 FNYEAQ. This CDR3 region has 20 residues. This CDR3 reads CASSPRTLRLAGVGSDTQCF. In nucleotides, the CDR3 is TGTGCCAGCAGCCCGAGGACCCTGCGACTAGCGGGAGTGGGTTCGGATACGCAGTGTTTT.

The chain joins TRBV2 to TRBJ1-6, with TRBD1 as a possible D gene (5 bases). Germline values: CDR1 SNHLY, CDR2 FYNNEI. V lost 4 bases and J lost 0, with 13 bases in between. The CDR3 runs to 17 residues. CDR3 loop: CASSGKEGSSYNSPLHF. CDR3 in DNA: TGTGCCAGCAGTGGTAAAGAGGGGAGCTCCTATAATTCACCCCTCCACTTT.

This clonotype has more than one count but fewer than ten. The rearrangement uses TRBV3-1 and TRBJ1-1; 10 nucleotides align to TRBD1. The germline V gene encodes CDR1 LGHDT and CDR2 YNNKEL (reference sequence). The CDR3 has 15 amino acids. The V and J ends lost 11 bases and 8 bases, in that order; junction bases with no gene match: 17. The DNA of the CDR3 is TGTGCCTCCTGCCAAGTACCGGGACAGGGGTCCGAAGCTTTCTTT. Its protein is CASCQVPGQGSEAFF.

For this clonotype: One end of the junction fails to match germline, which may point to a read error. The chain links TRBV6-2 or TRBV6-3 to TRBJ2-5, with D perhaps TRBD2 (6 bases). This CDR3 comprises 15 residues. CDR1 MNHEY and CDR2 SVGEGT come from the germline V gene. The CDR3 nucleotides are TGTGTCAGCGGGTTAGCGCGAACCCGGGGAGAGACCCAGTACTTC. Protein sequence: CVSGLARTRGETQYF.

The sample holds a few counts of this clonotype. This rearrangement joins TRBV9 to TRBJ2-1, with 10 bases that match TRBD2. This CDR3 has 15 amino acids. Germline V gives CDR1 SGDLS, CDR2 YYNGEE. With V trimmed by 3 bases and J by 6 bases, 6 bases remained unmatched. This chain's CDR3 is CASSGGLAAGNEQFF. Written as DNA, the CDR3 is TGTGCCAGCAGCGGCGGACTAGCGGCGGGCAATGAGCAGTTCTTC. Looking up the rest from reference TRBV9 and TRBJ2-1 gives the full variable domain: DSGVTQTPKHLITATGQRVTLRCSPRSGDLSVYWYQQSLDQGLQFLIQYYNGEERAKGNILERFSAQQFPDLHSELNLSSLELGDSALYFCASSGGLAAGNEQFFGPGTRLTVL.

This chain joins TRBV6-1 and TRBJ2-2, with D perhaps TRBD1 or TRBD2 (5 bases each). Trimming stripped 5 bases from V and 7 bases from J, with 17 bases between. Germline assignment: CDR1 MNHNS and CDR2 SASEGT. CDR3 size: 15 residues. The CDR3 DNA is TGTGCCAGCAGTCCAAGTTTCGGGACGATCGGGGAGCTGTTTTTT. It specifies CASSPSFGTIGELFF.

This clonotype was seen a handful of times. The chain has TRBV7-2 and TRBJ2-2, with D perhaps TRBD2 (6 bases). Germline values: CDR1 SGHTA, CDR2 FQGNSA. This CDR3 has 16 residues. V dropped 4 bases and J dropped 2 bases, with 14 bases sitting between them. The CDR3: CASSSVGGINTGELFF. In DNA, the CDR3 is TGTGCCAGCAGCTCCGTGGGGGGAATCAACACCGGGGAGCTGTTTTTT.

The rearrangement uses TRBV6-5 and TRBJ2-1; 7 positions agree with TRBD2. J was trimmed by 4 bases and V by 0 bases; bases with no gene match: 3. Germline V gene lookup returns CDR1 MNHEY and CDR2 SVGAGI. This CDR3 is built from 15 residues. The CDR3 bases are TGTGCCAGCAGTTACTCAGCTAGCGGATACAATGAGCAGTTCTTC. It is translated as CASSYSASGYNEQFF.

V and J are TRBV20-1 and TRBJ1-2; D possibly corresponds to TRBD1 (6 bases). CDR3 length equals 16 residues. Germline V lookup: CDR1 DFQATT, CDR2 SNEGSKA (reference sequence). V was clipped by 1 base and J by 1 base, with 16 bases between them. The CDR3 spells CSARVGQSLINYGYTF. Written as DNA, the CDR3 is TGCAGTGCTAGAGTTGGACAGTCCCTGATTAACTATGGCTACACCTTC.

This clonotype occurred many times. The chain employs TRBV11-2 and TRBJ2-3, with D possibly matching TRBD1 (7 bases). The germline V and J ends were trimmed by 5 bases and 5 bases, with 14 bases remaining between them. CDR3 length: 14 residues. Germline V gene sequence: CDR1 SGHAT, CDR2 FQNNGV. The CDR3 loop reads CASSKRQGGDTQYF. CDR3 nucleotide sequence: TGTGCCAGCAGCAAGAGACAGGGAGGAGATACGCAGTATTTT.

This chain links TRBV11-2 with TRBJ2-1; 11 bases map to TRBD1. Losses at the gene ends were 8 bases for V and 1 base for J; bases not matched to a gene: 1. The CDR3 runs 14 residues. CDR1 SGHAT and CDR2 FQNNGV come from the germline V gene. The CDR3: CASRDRGSYNEQFF. CDR3 nucleotide sequence: TGTGCCAGCCGGGACAGGGGGTCCTACAATGAGCAGTTCTTC.

This clonotype has ten or more counts. The V call is TRBV2, the J call TRBJ2-1; 7 bases are shared with TRBD1. V lost 6 bases, J lost 8 bases, and 7 bases stayed unmatched. Germline CDR1 SNHLY, CDR2 FYNNEI. This CDR3 comprises 13 residues. The CDR3 protein is CASRDTGVHEQFF. CDR3 nucleotide sequence: TGTGCCAGCAGAGACACAGGGGTCCATGAGCAGTTCTTC.

On this clonotype itself: The junction departs from germline at one end; a sequencing error may be responsible. The J gene is TRBJ2-5, the V gene TRBV5-1; 7 bases are a match to TRBD1. CDR3 size: 14 residues. CDR1 is SGHRS and CDR2 is YFSETQ in the germline V gene. The CDR3 sequence: CASTPDRDQETQHF. The CDR3 region has the DNA TGCGCCAGCACCCCCGACAGGGACCAAGAGACCCAGCACTTC.

This clonotype was seen more than once but under ten times. The gene calls are TRBV19 and TRBJ1-5; 7 bases fit TRBD1. The junction had 8 bases not matched to a gene; V was cut back by 4 bases and J by 8 bases. This CDR3 region has 14 residues. Germline loops: CDR1 LNHDA, CDR2 SQIVND (reference sequence). In DNA form, the CDR3 reads TGTGCCAGTAGTACACTACAGGGGTTGAAGCCCCAGCATTTT. This codes for CASSTLQGLKPQHF.

This sequence joins TRBV6-5 and TRBJ1-3; weak D call: TRBD1 (5 bases). CDR1 and CDR2 (germline): MNHEY, SVGAGI. V lost 7 bases to trimming and J lost 0 bases, with 19 bases between them. This CDR3 comprises 17 residues. The CDR3 is CASIWRGSGRSGNTIYF. The CDR3 coding sequence is TGTGCCAGCATTTGGAGGGGCAGCGGCCGCTCTGGAAACACCATATATTTT.

The rearrangement joins TRBV29-1 to TRBJ1-1; D is possibly TRBD1 (5 bases). CDR1 and CDR2 (germline): SQVTM, ANQGSEA. Trimming shortened V by 6 bases and J by 2 bases, and 19 bases separated the two germline ends. The CDR3 has 15 residues. This CDR3 is CSVRGAGYQNTEAFF. The CDR3 region has the DNA TGCAGCGTCCGAGGGGCAGGGTACCAAAACACTGAAGCTTTCTTT.

Only a few counts were recorded for this clonotype. The V and J genes are TRBV7-2 and TRBJ2-5; D is tentatively TRBD1 or TRBD2 (5 bases each). Trimming pared 5 bases from V and 7 bases from J, leaving 14 bases between. Germline-derived CDR1 and CDR2 are SGHTA and FQGNSA. CDR3 size: 13 residues. CDR3 sequence (DNA): TGTGCCAGCAGCGAGGGACCCGGCAGGACCCAGTACTTC. It encodes CASSEGPGRTQYF. Using reference TRBV7-2 and TRBJ2-5 for the parts outside the CDR3, the full variable domain is GAGVSQSPSNKVTEKGKDVELRCDPISGHTALYWYRQSLGQGLEFLIYFQGNSAPDKSGLPSDRFSAERTGGSVSTLTIQRTQQEDSAVYLCASSEGPGRTQYFGPGTRLLVL.

The V call is TRBV20-1, the J call TRBJ2-1; no reliable D call. Trimming left V 0 bases short and J 0 bases short, with 15 bases between. The germline V gene has CDR1 DFQATT and CDR2 SNEGSKA (reference sequence). This CDR3 has 17 amino acids. The CDR3 region has the DNA TGCAGTGCTAGAGATACCATGAAGAGTGGCTCCTACAATGAGCAGTTCTTC. It codes for CSARDTMKSGSYNEQFF.

The J gene is TRBJ2-1, the V gene TRBV7-2; the D is unclear. The V end was cut by 2 bases, the J end by 4 bases, with 6 bases between. The CDR3 runs to 13 residues. CDR1 is SGHTA, CDR2 FQGNSA, per germline. The chain's CDR3 is CASSLPIYNEQFF. The CDR3 DNA follows: TGTGCCAGCAGCTTACCAATTTACAATGAGCAGTTCTTC.

Many counts were recorded for this clonotype. The CDR3 is CASSPAVSSYEQYF. The DNA of the CDR3 is TGTGCCAGCAGTCCGGCGGTTAGCTCCTACGAGCAGTACTTC. V gene TRBV12-3 or TRBV12-4 combines with J gene TRBJ2-7; D gene unclear. The CDR3 extends over 14 amino acids. V lost 5 bases to trimming and J lost 0 bases, with 11 bases between them.

The chain combines TRBV4-3 with TRBJ2-7; the match to TRBD1 covers 9 bases. CDR1 and CDR2 from the germline V gene are LGHNA and YSLEER. The CDR3 covers 15 residues. Trimming removed 0 bases from V and 5 bases from J; junction bases left unmatched: 5. This CDR3 reads CASSQEEGQGHEQYF. The CDR3 DNA sequence: TGCGCCAGCAGCCAAGAGGAGGGACAGGGCCACGAGCAGTACTTC.

This clonotype has just a few counts. The J gene is TRBJ2-1, the V gene TRBV6-5; D is perhaps TRBD2 (5 bases). Trimming stripped 0 bases from V and 4 bases from J, with 16 bases between. The CDR3 has 17 residues. Germline V gene lookup returns CDR1 MNHEY and CDR2 SVGAGI. The CDR3 protein is CASSYSRIAGGYNEQFF. CDR3 nucleotide sequence: TGTGCCAGCAGTTACTCTAGGATCGCGGGTGGATACAATGAGCAGTTCTTC.

This sequence joins TRBV28 and TRBJ1-1; D not resolved. Germline V gives CDR1 MDHEN, CDR2 SYDVKM. The CDR3 runs 12 residues. Trimming pared 2 bases from V and 5 bases from J, leaving 6 bases between. The chain's CDR3 is CASSLHETEAFF. CDR3 DNA: TGTGCCAGCAGTTTACACGAAACTGAAGCTTTCTTT. The full variable domain, completed using reference TRBV28 and TRBJ1-1, is DVKVTQSSRYLVKRTGEKVFLECVQDMDHENMFWYRQDPGLGLRLIYFSYDVKMKEKGDIPEGYSVSREKKERFSLILESASTNQTSMYLCASSLHETEAFFGQGTRLTVV.

Notes on this clonotype: At one boundary the junction diverges from the germline segment, which might be a read error. The rearrangement joins TRBV6-6 to TRBJ2-5; TRBD1 might be the D (6 bases). This CDR3 has 13 residues. In germline, CDR1 is MNHNY, CDR2 SVGAGI (reference sequence). CDR3 in amino acids: CASSSVRTATRYF. In DNA form, the CDR3 reads TGTGCCAGCAGTTCCGTCCGGACAGCGACCCGGTACTTC.

There are many counts of this clonotype. V gene TRBV7-9 combines with J gene TRBJ1-1; D might be TRBD1 (6 bases). CDR1 SEHNR and CDR2 FQNEAQ come from the germline V gene (reference sequence). The CDR3 runs 13 residues. Trimming stripped 5 bases from V and 5 bases from J, with 12 bases between. CDR3 sequence reads: CASSPGGRTEAFF. DNA of the CDR3: TGTGCCAGCAGCCCCGGGGGGCGAACTGAAGCTTTCTTT.

The sample holds a few counts of this clonotype. V is TRBV20-1 and J is TRBJ1-4; no reliable D call. The CDR3 contains 12 residues. The V end was cut by 6 bases, the J end by 3 bases, with 8 bases between. Looked up from germline, CDR1 is DFQATT and CDR2 is SNEGSKA (reference sequence). CDR3 DNA sequence: TGCAGTGCCTCCCGACCTAATGAAAAACTGTTTTTT. Encoded protein: CSASRPNEKLFF.

The rearrangement uses TRBV7-9 and TRBJ2-3; D unclear. Deletions cut 5 bases from V and 2 bases from J, with 17 bases between. From germline, CDR1 is SEHNR and CDR2 FQNEAQ (reference sequence). The CDR3 length is 16 residues. CDR3 region: CASSPRAPSPTDTQYF. The DNA of the CDR3 is TGTGCCAGCAGCCCTAGGGCCCCAAGTCCCACAGATACGCAGTATTTT.

This clonotype was seen more than once but under ten times. The CDR3 sequence is CSANGQGYSNQPQHF. CDR3 DNA: TGCAGTGCTAACGGACAGGGCTATAGCAATCAGCCCCAGCATTTT. The chain employs TRBV20-1 and TRBJ1-5; 8 nucleotides match TRBD1. Germline V gives CDR1 DFQATT, CDR2 SNEGSKA (reference sequence). Trimming at V came to 4 bases and at J to 0 bases, leaving 5 bases not matched to a gene. This CDR3 region has 15 residues.